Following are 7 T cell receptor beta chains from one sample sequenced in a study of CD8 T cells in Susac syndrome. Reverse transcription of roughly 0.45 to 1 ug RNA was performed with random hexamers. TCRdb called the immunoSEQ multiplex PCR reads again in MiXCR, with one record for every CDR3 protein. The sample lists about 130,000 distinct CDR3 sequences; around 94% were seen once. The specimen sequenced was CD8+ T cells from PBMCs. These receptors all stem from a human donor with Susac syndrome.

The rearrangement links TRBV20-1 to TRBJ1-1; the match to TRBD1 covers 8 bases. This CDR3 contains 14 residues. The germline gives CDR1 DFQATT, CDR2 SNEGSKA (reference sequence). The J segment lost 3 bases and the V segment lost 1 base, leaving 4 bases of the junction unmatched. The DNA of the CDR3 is TGCAGTGCTAGAGGTCAACAGGGGGACACTGAAGCTTTCTTT. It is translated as CSARGQQGDTEAFF.

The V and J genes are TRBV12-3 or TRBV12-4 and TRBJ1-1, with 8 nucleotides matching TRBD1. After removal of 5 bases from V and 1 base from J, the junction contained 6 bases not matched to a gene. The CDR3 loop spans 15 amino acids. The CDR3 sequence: CASSLGQGANTEAFF. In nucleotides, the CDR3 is TGTGCCAGCAGTCTAGGGCAGGGGGCGAACACTGAAGCTTTCTTT.

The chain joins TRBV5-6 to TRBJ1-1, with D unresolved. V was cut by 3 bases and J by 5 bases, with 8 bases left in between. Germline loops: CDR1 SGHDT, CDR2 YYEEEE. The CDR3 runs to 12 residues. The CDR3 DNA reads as TGTGCCAGCAGCTCCTCGTGGACTGAAGCTTTCTTT. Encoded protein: CASSSSWTEAFF.

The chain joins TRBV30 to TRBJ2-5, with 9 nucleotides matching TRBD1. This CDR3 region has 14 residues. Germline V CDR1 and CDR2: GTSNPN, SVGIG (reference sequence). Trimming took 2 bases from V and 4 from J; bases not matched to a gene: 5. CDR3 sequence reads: CAWSPTGGGETQYF. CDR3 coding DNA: TGTGCCTGGAGTCCGACAGGGGGAGGAGAGACCCAGTACTTC.

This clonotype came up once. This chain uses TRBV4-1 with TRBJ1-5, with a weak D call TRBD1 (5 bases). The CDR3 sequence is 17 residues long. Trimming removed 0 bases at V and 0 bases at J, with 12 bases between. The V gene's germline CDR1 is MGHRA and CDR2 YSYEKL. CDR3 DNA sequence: TGCGCCAGCAGCCAAGACGGGGGACGGTATAGCAATCAGCCCCAGCATTTT. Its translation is CASSQDGGRYSNQPQHF.

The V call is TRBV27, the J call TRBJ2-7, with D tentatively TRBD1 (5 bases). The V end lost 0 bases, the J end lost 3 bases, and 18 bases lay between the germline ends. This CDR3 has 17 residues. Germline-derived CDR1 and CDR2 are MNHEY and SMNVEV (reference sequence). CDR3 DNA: TGTGCCAGCAGTTTATCGATAGTACCAGGGCTTTTCTACGAGCAGTACTTC. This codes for CASSLSIVPGLFYEQYF.

The chain's CDR3 is CASSVGQRDEQFF. In nucleotides, the CDR3 is TGTGCCAGCAGCGTAGGCCAGCGGGATGAGCAGTTCTTC. The chain recombines TRBV9 with TRBJ2-1; weak D call: TRBD2 (6 bases). The germline gives CDR1 SGDLS, CDR2 YYNGEE. V was pared by 0 bases and J by 8 bases, with 9 bases between. The CDR3 has 13 residues.